This TCR beta chain originates from a study of blood T cell repertoires in COVID-19. In the study overall: Researchers got acute and convalescent COVID-19 samples from the United States, Italy and Spain. The cDNA or gDNA used as material had been derived from T cells, B-cell-depleted T cells, or PBMCs.

Germline V gene sequence: CDR1 MNHNY, CDR2 SVGAGI (reference sequence). The CDR3 totals 13 residues. V was pared by 6 bases and J by 0 bases, with 8 bases between. Participant ages covered roughly 18 to 89 years across about 25 US areas. The protocol was immunoSEQ multiplex PCR, while the TCRdb copy is restricted to in-frame clones and leaves out a portion. The sample carries about 140,000 clones, 84% recorded once. The sequence was collected from a man aged 40-49 years with acute COVID-19. The gene calls are TRBV6-6 and TRBJ1-2; D not resolved. The sample consisted of PBMCs or T cells enriched from blood (not recorded which). CDR3 sequence reads: CASSHDTNYGYTF. In DNA form, the CDR3 reads TGTGCCAGCAGCCATGACACTAACTATGGCTACACCTTC.